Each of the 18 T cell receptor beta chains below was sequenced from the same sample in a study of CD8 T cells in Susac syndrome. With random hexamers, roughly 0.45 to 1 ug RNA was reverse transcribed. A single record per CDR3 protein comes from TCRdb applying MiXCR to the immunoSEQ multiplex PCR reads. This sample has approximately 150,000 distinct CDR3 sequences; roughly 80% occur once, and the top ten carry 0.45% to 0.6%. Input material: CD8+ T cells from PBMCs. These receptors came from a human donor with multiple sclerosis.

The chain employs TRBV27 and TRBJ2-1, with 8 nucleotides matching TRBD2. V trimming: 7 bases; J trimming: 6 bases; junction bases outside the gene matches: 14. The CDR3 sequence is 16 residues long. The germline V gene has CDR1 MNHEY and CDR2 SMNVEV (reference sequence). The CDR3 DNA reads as TGTGCCAGCACTCCGGGGGGAGGGCTAGCGGGCAATGAGCAGTTCTTC. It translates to CASTPGGGLAGNEQFF.

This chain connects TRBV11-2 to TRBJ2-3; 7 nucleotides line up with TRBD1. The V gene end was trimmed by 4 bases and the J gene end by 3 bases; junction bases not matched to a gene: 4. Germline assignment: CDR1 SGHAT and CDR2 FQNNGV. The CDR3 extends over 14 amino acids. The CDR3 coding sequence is TGTGCCAGCAGCTACGAGGGGGCAACAGATACGCAGTATTTT. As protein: CASSYEGATDTQYF.

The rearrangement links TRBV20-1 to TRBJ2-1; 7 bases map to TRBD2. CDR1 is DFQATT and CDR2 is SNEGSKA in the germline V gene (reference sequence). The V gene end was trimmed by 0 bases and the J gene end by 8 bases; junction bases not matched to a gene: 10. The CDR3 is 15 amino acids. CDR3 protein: CSARESAGVSYEQFF. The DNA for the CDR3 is TGCAGTGCTAGAGAATCGGCGGGAGTGTCCTATGAGCAGTTCTTC.

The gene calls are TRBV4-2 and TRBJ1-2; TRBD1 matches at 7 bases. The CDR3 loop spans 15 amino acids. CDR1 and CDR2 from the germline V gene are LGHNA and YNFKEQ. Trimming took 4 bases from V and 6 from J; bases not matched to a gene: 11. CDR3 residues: CASSPSGGRQDGYTF. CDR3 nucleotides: TGTGCCAGCAGCCCCTCAGGGGGAAGGCAGGATGGCTACACCTTC.

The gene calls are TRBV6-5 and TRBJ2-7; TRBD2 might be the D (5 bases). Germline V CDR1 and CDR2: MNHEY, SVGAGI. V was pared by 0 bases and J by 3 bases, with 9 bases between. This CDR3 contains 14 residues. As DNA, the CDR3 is TGTGCCAGCAGTTACTCCGAGGGTCACTACGAGCAGTACGTC. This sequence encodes CASSYSEGHYEQYV.

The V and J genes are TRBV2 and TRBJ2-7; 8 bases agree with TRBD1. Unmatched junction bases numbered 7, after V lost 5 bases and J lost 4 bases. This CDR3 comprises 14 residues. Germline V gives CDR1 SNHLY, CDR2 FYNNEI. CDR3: CASSRQGMEYEQYF. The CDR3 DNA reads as TGTGCCAGCAGTAGACAGGGGATGGAGTACGAGCAGTACTTC.

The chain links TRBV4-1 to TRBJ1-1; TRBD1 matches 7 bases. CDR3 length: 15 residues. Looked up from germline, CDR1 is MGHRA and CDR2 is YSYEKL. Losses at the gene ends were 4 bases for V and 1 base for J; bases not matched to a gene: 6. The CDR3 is CASSRLTGANTEAFF. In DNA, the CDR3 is TGCGCCAGCAGCCGCCTTACAGGGGCGAACACTGAAGCTTTCTTT.

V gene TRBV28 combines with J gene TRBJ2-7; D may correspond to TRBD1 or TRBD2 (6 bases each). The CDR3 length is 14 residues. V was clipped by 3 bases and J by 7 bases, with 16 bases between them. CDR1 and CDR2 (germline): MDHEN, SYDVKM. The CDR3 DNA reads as TGTGCCAGCAGTTTGAATCCGGGGGCAGGAGAGCAGTACTTC. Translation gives CASSLNPGAGEQYF.

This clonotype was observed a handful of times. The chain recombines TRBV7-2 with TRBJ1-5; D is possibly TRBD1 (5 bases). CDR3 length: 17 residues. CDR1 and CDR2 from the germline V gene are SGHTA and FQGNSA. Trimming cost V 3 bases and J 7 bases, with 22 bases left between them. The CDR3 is CASSFHAEKGRLQPQHF. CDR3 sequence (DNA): TGTGCCAGCAGCTTTCATGCCGAGAAGGGACGGTTACAGCCCCAGCATTTT.

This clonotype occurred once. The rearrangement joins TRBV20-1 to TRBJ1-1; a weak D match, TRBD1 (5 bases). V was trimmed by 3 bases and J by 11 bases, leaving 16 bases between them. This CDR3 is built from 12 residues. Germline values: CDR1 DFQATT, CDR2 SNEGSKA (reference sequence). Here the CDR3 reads CSASAPGGEAFF. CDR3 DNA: TGCAGTGCTAGTGCCCCTGGGGGTGAGGCTTTCTTT.

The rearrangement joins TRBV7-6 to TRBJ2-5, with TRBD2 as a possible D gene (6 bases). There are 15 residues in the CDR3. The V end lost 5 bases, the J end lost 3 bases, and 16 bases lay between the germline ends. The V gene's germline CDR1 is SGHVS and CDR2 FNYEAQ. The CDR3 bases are TGTGCCAGCAGCATCGCCGGGGGTGAGAAAGAGACCCAGTACTTC. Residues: CASSIAGGEKETQYF.

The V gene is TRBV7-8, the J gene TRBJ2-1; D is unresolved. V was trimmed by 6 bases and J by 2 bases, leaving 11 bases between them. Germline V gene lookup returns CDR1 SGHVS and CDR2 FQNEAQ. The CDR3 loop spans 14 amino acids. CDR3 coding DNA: TGTGCCAGCAGACTACTAACAACCTACAATGAGCAGTTCTTC. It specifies CASRLLTTYNEQFF.

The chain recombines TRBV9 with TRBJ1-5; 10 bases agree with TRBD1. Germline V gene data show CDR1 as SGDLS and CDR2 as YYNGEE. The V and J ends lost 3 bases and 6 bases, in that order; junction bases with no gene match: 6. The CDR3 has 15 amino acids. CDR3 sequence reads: CASSGGTGVAQPQHF. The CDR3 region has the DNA TGTGCCAGCAGCGGGGGGACAGGGGTCGCTCAGCCCCAGCATTTT.

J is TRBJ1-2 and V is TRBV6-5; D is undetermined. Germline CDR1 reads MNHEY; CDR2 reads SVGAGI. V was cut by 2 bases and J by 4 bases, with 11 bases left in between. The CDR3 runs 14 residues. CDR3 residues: CASSYLEDPYGYTF. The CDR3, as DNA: TGTGCCAGCAGTTACCTGGAAGATCCCTATGGCTACACCTTC.

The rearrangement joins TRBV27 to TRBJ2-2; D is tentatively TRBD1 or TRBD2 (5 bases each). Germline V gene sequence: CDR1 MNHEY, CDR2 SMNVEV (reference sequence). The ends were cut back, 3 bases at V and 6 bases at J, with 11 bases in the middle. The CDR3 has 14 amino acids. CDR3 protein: CASSLRGVAGELFF. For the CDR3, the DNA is TGTGCCAGCAGTTTGAGGGGAGTAGCCGGGGAGCTGTTTTTT.

DNA for the CDR3: TGTGCCAGCAGCTTGGGTTCAGGGACCTACGAGCAGTACGTC. Translation gives CASSLGSGTYEQYV. The chain uses TRBV5-5 and TRBJ2-7; tentative D call: TRBD1 (5 bases). Germline CDR1 is SGHKS and CDR2 is YYEKEE (reference sequence). The CDR3 extends over 14 amino acids. V was shortened by 0 bases and J by 2 bases, with 9 bases between the two germline ends.

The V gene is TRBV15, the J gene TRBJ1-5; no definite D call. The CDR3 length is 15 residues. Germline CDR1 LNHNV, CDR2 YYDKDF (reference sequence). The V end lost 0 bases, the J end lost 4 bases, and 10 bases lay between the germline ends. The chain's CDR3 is CATSRDRRRNQPQHF. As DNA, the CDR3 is TGTGCCACCAGCAGAGATCGCAGGAGGAATCAGCCCCAGCATTTT.

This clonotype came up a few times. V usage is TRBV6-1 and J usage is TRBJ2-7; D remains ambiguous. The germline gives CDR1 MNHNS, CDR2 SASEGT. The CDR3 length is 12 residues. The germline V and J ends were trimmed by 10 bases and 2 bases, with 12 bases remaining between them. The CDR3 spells CATSTAPYEQYV. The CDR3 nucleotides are TGTGCCACCTCGACGGCTCCCTACGAGCAGTACGTC.